Here is one T cell receptor (beta chain) with its context. The data derive from a study of blood T cell repertoires in COVID-19. Study context: Samples of COVID-19 (acute and convalescent) were obtained from the United States, Italy and Spain. In each case, the material was cDNA or gDNA derived from T cells, B-cell-depleted T cells, or PBMCs.

This CDR3 region has 15 residues. Germline lookup yields CDR1 SGHRS and CDR2 YFSETQ. Germline trimming cut 4 bases from V and 5 bases from J; bases unmatched to any gene: 9. Authors' processing steps: Cell counts per sample came from amplifying reference gene primers. Repertoires were generated with immunoSEQ multiplex PCR, while TCRdb's copy carries only in-frame clones and drops some. V, J and clone size were drawn from that table, and D and trimming were deduced from the DNA. The data show approximately 19,000 clones, about nine tenths seen once. The rearrangement joins TRBV5-1 to TRBJ2-7; the match to TRBD1 covers 10 bases. This clonotype was obtained from a human donor with active COVID-19. The donor label of this sample is uncertain. The sequenced sample was peripheral blood. The CDR3 spells CASSVTGTGVDEQYF. CDR3 in DNA: TGCGCCAGCAGCGTAACCGGGACAGGGGTCGACGAGCAGTACTTC.